These 28 T cell receptor beta chains were sequenced from one sample in a study of monozygotic twins with inflammatory bowel disease. After re-calling the 5' RACE reads, TCRdb lists one entry per CDR3 protein, DNA absent. Its listing shows approximately 420,000 distinct CDR3 sequences. The sequenced material came from blood. Receptors originate from a human donor with ulcerative colitis or Crohn's disease, or a healthy co-twin of an affected twin (not recorded which).

The V gene is TRBV29-1, the J gene TRBJ1-1; TCRdb's D gene call, TRBD1, goes unchecked for lack of DNA. CDR1 is SQVTM, CDR2 ANQGSEA, per germline. This CDR3 has 14 amino acids. CDR3 sequence: CSVQTGTVNTEAFF.

The V and J genes are TRBV7-9 and TRBJ2-3. In germline, CDR1 is SEHNR, CDR2 FQNEAQ (reference sequence). The CDR3 totals 14 residues. CDR3 amino acids: CASSNRASGNTQYF.

V gene TRBV12-3 or TRBV12-4 combines with J gene TRBJ2-7; the D call of TRBD2 rests on TCRdb alone, since no DNA is present to check it. The CDR3 is 13 residues long. The CDR3 protein is CASSPQRESEQYF.

V and J are TRBV5-1 and TRBJ2-7; lacking DNA, the TRBD1 call made by TCRdb goes unchecked. The germline V gene has CDR1 SGHRS and CDR2 YFSETQ. This CDR3 has 15 residues. The CDR3: CASSLEGQGVGEQYF.

The CDR3 loop reads CASSDLGWHSPLHF. J is TRBJ1-6 and V is TRBV6-1. The CDR3 has 14 amino acids. Germline CDR1 and CDR2: MNHNS and SASEGT.

The chain joins TRBV7-9 to TRBJ1-3; the D gene TCRdb calls, TRBD1, cannot be checked with no DNA. CDR1 is SEHNR and CDR2 is FQNEAQ in the germline V gene (reference sequence). This CDR3 has 17 amino acids. The CDR3 here is CASSFLTGPISGNTIYF.

The CDR3 protein is CASSRTDSSYEQYF. The chain is built from TRBV7-6 and TRBJ2-7. The CDR3 is 14 amino acids. CDR1 is SGHVS, CDR2 FNYEAQ, per germline.

The chain uses TRBV5-1 and TRBJ2-3; TCRdb picks TRBD1, but there is no DNA to check that call. Germline assignment: CDR1 SGHRS and CDR2 YFSETQ. The CDR3 is made up of 12 amino acids. The CDR3 sequence: CASNLAPDTQYF.

J is TRBJ1-1 and V is TRBV3-1. The CDR3 is made up of 12 amino acids. Looked up from germline, CDR1 is LGHDT and CDR2 is YNNKEL (reference sequence). Here the CDR3 reads CASSHGNTEAFF.

V usage is TRBV5-6 and J usage is TRBJ2-7; TCRdb gives TRBD2 as the D gene, but with no DNA this cannot be confirmed. The germline V gene encodes CDR1 SGHDT and CDR2 YYEEEE. This CDR3 region has 14 residues. CDR3 region: CASSWGGGTAEQYF.

The genes are TRBV6-1 and TRBJ2-5; the TCRdb call, TRBD2, lacks DNA for checking. CDR1 and CDR2 (germline): MNHNS, SASEGT. This CDR3 spans 13 amino acids. This CDR3 reads CASTRGRQETQYF.

The chain is built from TRBV15 and TRBJ2-5; TCRdb indicates TRBD1, and absent DNA this call remains unverified. This CDR3 spans 15 amino acids. Germline CDR1 is LNHNV and CDR2 is YYDKDF (reference sequence). CDR3 sequence reads: CATSGRTGALGTQYF.

The V and J genes are TRBV27 and TRBJ2-1; the D call from TCRdb, TRBD2, cannot be confirmed without DNA. The CDR3 loop spans 16 amino acids. Germline lookup yields CDR1 MNHEY and CDR2 SMNVEV (reference sequence). This chain's CDR3 is CASSSGLAGGPGEQFF.

The chain employs TRBV12-3 or TRBV12-4 and TRBJ2-7; no DNA is available, so the TRBD1 call from TCRdb remains unchecked. The CDR3 consists of 16 residues. CDR3 sequence: CASSLPGGRSPYEQYF.

The J gene is TRBJ2-6, the V gene TRBV28; TCRdb indicates TRBD1, and absent DNA this call remains unverified. CDR3 length: 18 amino acids. The germline gives CDR1 MDHEN, CDR2 SYDVKM. CDR3 amino acids: CASGTGRYSSSGANVLTF.

The rearrangement uses TRBV5-1 and TRBJ1-5; lacking DNA, the TRBD1 call made by TCRdb goes unchecked. Germline V gene sequence: CDR1 SGHRS, CDR2 YFSETQ. CDR3 size: 14 residues. This chain's CDR3 is CASSSTPGTGPQHF.

V usage is TRBV19 and J usage is TRBJ2-4; there is no DNA to check the TCRdb D call of TRBD1. This CDR3 is built from 18 residues. Germline assignment: CDR1 LNHDA and CDR2 SQIVND (reference sequence). This CDR3 is CASSIGTGGKLAKNIQYF.

The J gene is TRBJ2-5, the V gene TRBV20-1; the TCRdb call, TRBD1, lacks DNA for checking. The CDR3 is made up of 15 amino acids. CDR1 and CDR2 from the germline V gene are DFQATT and SNEGSKA (reference sequence). CDR3 residues: CSARGGFPDQETQYF.

The chain joins TRBV29-1 to TRBJ1-2; TCRdb calls TRBD1, which cannot be checked without DNA. Germline V gene data show CDR1 as SQVTM and CDR2 as ANQGSEA. The CDR3 runs to 13 residues. This CDR3 reads CSVEGGDNYGYTF.

The chain joins TRBV10-2 to TRBJ2-3; the D gene TCRdb calls, TRBD1, cannot be checked with no DNA. The CDR3 totals 15 residues. CDR1 is WSHSY and CDR2 is SAAADI in the germline V gene. CDR3 residues: CASSFSRGSTDTQYF.

This chain links TRBV14 with TRBJ1-3. This CDR3 contains 14 residues. The germline V gene has CDR1 SGHDN and CDR2 FVKESK. The CDR3 sequence: CASSRGTPGNTIYF.

V gene TRBV5-1 combines with J gene TRBJ2-3. The CDR3 is 14 residues long. Germline V gives CDR1 SGHRS, CDR2 YFSETQ. CDR3 region: CASSSDYLTDTQYF. Drawing the rest from reference TRBV5-1 and TRBJ2-3, the complete variable domain is KAGVTQTPRYLIKTRGQQVTLSCSPISGHRSVSWYQQTPGQGLQFLFEYFSETQRNKGNFPGRFSGRQFSNSRSEMNVSTLELGDSALYLCASSSDYLTDTQYFGPGTRLTVL.

This chain joins TRBV6-5 and TRBJ2-7. The CDR3 has 15 residues. The germline gives CDR1 MNHEY, CDR2 SVGAGI. The CDR3 sequence: CASSYSIGSSYEQYF.

This chain joins TRBV20-1 and TRBJ1-1. The CDR3 length is 13 residues. Germline loops: CDR1 DFQATT, CDR2 SNEGSKA (reference sequence). This CDR3 is CSARATLNTEAFF.

The chain uses TRBV5-5 and TRBJ1-5; TCRdb lists TRBD1, though no DNA is available to test this call. The CDR3 spans 16 residues. Per germline, CDR1 SGHKS and CDR2 YYEKEE (reference sequence). The CDR3 loop reads CASSLGGGLSNQPQHF.

The chain combines TRBV3-1 with TRBJ1-2; without DNA, the TCRdb call of TRBD1 cannot be checked. CDR1 and CDR2 (germline): LGHDT, YNNKEL (reference sequence). This CDR3 contains 15 residues. CDR3 amino acids: CASSPTRTPNYGYTF.

V is TRBV18 and J is TRBJ2-3; lacking DNA, the TRBD2 call made by TCRdb goes unchecked. The CDR3 extends over 18 amino acids. Germline V lookup: CDR1 KGHSH, CDR2 LQKENI. The CDR3: CASSPVFTSGTSTDTQYF.

The CDR3 spells CASSQDRVAGGGRETQYF. J is TRBJ2-5 and V is TRBV3-1; TCRdb names TRBD2, which stays unverified in the absence of DNA. The CDR3 runs 18 residues. Germline values: CDR1 LGHDT, CDR2 YNNKEL (reference sequence).